The 26 T cell receptor beta chains presented below share a single source sample, sequenced in a study of blood T cell repertoires in COVID-19. Libraries were prepared by immunoSEQ multiplex PCR; TCRdb keeps only in-frame clonotypes and omits some of them. The table lists around 200,000 clones, 85% of them singletons, with over 15% in the top ten. The specimen sequenced was PBMCs or T cells enriched from blood (not recorded which). The receptors shown here come from a man between 40 and 49 years old who had recovered from COVID-19.

The V gene is TRBV5-4, the J gene TRBJ2-5; possibly TRBD2 for D (6 bases). This CDR3 comprises 15 residues. CDR1 and CDR2 (germline): SGHNT, YYREEE (reference sequence). Trimming removed 0 bases at V and 1 base at J, with 10 bases between. Here the CDR3 reads CASSLARRAQETQYF. The CDR3 nucleotides are TGTGCCAGCAGCTTGGCTCGGAGGGCCCAAGAGACCCAGTACTTC.

The V call is TRBV2, the J call TRBJ2-7; D gene unclear. CDR1 is SNHLY, CDR2 FYNNEI, per germline. CDR3 length equals 14 residues. V was cut by 6 bases and J by 2 bases, with 14 bases left in between. CDR3 in amino acids: CASRNSQVTYEQYF. The CDR3 DNA follows: TGTGCCAGCAGGAACTCTCAAGTAACCTACGAGCAGTACTTC.

CDR3 nucleotides: TGTGCCAGCAGCTTTAGCGGGAGCTACAATGAGCAGTTCTTC. Amino acid sequence: CASSFSGSYNEQFF. The chain uses TRBV7-9 and TRBJ2-1; TRBD2 agrees at 9 bases. The V segment lost 3 bases and the J segment 3 bases; nucleotides outside the gene matches: 0. The CDR3 spans 14 residues. Germline CDR1 is SEHNR and CDR2 is FQNEAQ (reference sequence).

This chain uses TRBV4-1 with TRBJ2-1; 10 bases are a match to TRBD2. The V segment lost 2 bases and the J segment 2 bases; nucleotides outside the gene matches: 3. The CDR3 is 16 residues long. In germline, CDR1 is MGHRA, CDR2 YSYEKL. This CDR3 is CASSQLGLAAYNEQFF. CDR3 sequence (DNA): TGCGCCAGCAGCCAATTAGGACTAGCGGCCTACAATGAGCAGTTCTTC.

The CDR3, as DNA: TGCGCCAGCAGCTTGGATTCCCTTATAAATTCACCCCTCCACTTT. This translates into CASSLDSLINSPLHF. The chain joins TRBV5-1 to TRBJ1-6; D remains unclear. Germline V gene lookup returns CDR1 SGHRS and CDR2 YFSETQ. The germline V and J ends were trimmed by 0 bases and 7 bases, with 11 bases remaining between them. The CDR3 is 15 residues long.

The genes are TRBV28 and TRBJ2-2, with TRBD2 identical over 7 bases. Germline CDR1 reads MDHEN; CDR2 reads SYDVKM. J gave up 4 bases and V 7 bases, and 9 bases lay outside the gene matches. This CDR3 spans 15 amino acids. Written as DNA, the CDR3 is TGTGCCAGCAATCCGTTTTCTAGCGGCACCGGGGAGCTGTTTTTT. It encodes CASNPFSSGTGELFF. Drawing the rest from reference TRBV28 and TRBJ2-2, the complete variable domain is DVKVTQSSRYLVKRTGEKVFLECVQDMDHENMFWYRQDPGLGLRLIYFSYDVKMKEKGDIPEGYSVSREKKERFSLILESASTNQTSMYLCASNPFSSGTGELFFGEGSRLTVL.

The CDR3 DNA reads TGTGCCAGCTCACCCCTAGGGACAGGGCTAAGCACAGATACGCAGTATTTT. Residues: CASSPLGTGLSTDTQYF. V is TRBV18 and J is TRBJ2-3, with 9 bases aligning to TRBD1. Germline CDR1 KGHSH, CDR2 LQKENI. V lost 3 bases and J lost 0; bases outside the gene matches: 7. The CDR3 is made up of 17 amino acids.

J is TRBJ1-1 and V is TRBV28, with 12 bases matching TRBD1. The trim removed 10 bases at V and 4 bases at J, leaving 10 bases unmatched. This CDR3 region has 15 residues. CDR1 and CDR2 from the germline V gene are MDHEN and SYDVKM. The CDR3 bases are TGTGCCACCCGGGACAGGGGGCGCTTCAGCACTGAAGCTTTCTTT. Its translation is CATRDRGRFSTEAFF.

The chain recombines TRBV19 with TRBJ1-2; D may be TRBD1 (6 bases). Per germline, CDR1 LNHDA and CDR2 SQIVND (reference sequence). This CDR3 has 13 amino acids. The V end was cut by 10 bases, the J end by 5 bases, with 17 bases between. CDR3 bases: TGTGCCACTAGCACGGGGGGCCCTTATGGCTACACCTTC. Translated: CATSTGGPYGYTF.

The rearrangement links TRBV21-1 to TRBJ2-1; the table assigns TRBD1, which was not confirmed against the DNA. TRBV21-1 is tagged as a pseudogene. This CDR3 contains 16 residues. CDR3 coding DNA: TGTGCCAGCAGCTTTCACCCGGGACAGGGGTACAATGAGCAGTTCTTC. It translates to CASSFHPGQGYNEQFF.

The chain has TRBV5-1 and TRBJ1-6, with TRBD1 matching 8 bases. This CDR3 comprises 16 residues. The V and J ends lost 0 bases and 10 bases, in that order; junction bases with no gene match: 9. Germline loops: CDR1 SGHRS, CDR2 YFSETQ. CDR3 region: CASSLAWQGAGSPLHF. The DNA of the CDR3 is TGCGCCAGCAGCTTGGCCTGGCAGGGGGCCGGCTCACCCCTCCACTTT.

The J gene is TRBJ2-1, the V gene TRBV5-1; 8 nucleotides line up with TRBD2. V lost 4 bases, J lost 8 bases, and 11 bases stayed unmatched. Germline CDR1 SGHRS, CDR2 YFSETQ. There are 15 residues in the CDR3. The CDR3 sequence: CASSPLTGGPHEQFF. As DNA, the CDR3 is TGCGCCAGCAGCCCACTAACGGGAGGGCCTCATGAGCAGTTCTTC.

This clone was observed a handful of times. This chain joins TRBV13 and TRBJ1-3; 7 bases align to TRBD1. The CDR3 is 18 residues long. From germline, CDR1 is PRHDT and CDR2 FYEKMQ (reference sequence). After removal of 4 bases from V and 0 bases from J, the junction contained 12 bases not matched to a gene. The DNA for the CDR3 is TGTGCCAGCAGCTGGGGTCGACAGGGAACCTCCTCTGGAAACACCATATATTTT. It codes for CASSWGRQGTSSGNTIYF.

This rearrangement joins TRBV2 to TRBJ2-3; tentatively, D is TRBD2 (6 bases). The germline V and J ends were trimmed by 10 bases and 5 bases, with 16 bases remaining between them. This CDR3 is 13 amino acids long. The germline V gene encodes CDR1 SNHLY and CDR2 FYNNEI. The CDR3: CATHGTGQDTQYF. CDR3 coding DNA: TGTGCCACCCACGGGACTGGTCAAGATACGCAGTATTTT.

The chain recombines TRBV7-9 with TRBJ2-1, with a tentative D call TRBD1 (6 bases). The germline CDR1 and CDR2 sequences are SEHNR and FQNEAQ (reference sequence). The CDR3 length is 14 residues. Between the trimmed V and J ends, which lost 1 base and 5 bases, there was a span of 9 bases. The CDR3 is CASSLEDRNNEQFF. The CDR3, as DNA: TGTGCCAGCAGCTTAGAAGACAGGAACAATGAGCAGTTCTTC.

The gene calls are TRBV7-2 and TRBJ2-3, with 7 nucleotides matching TRBD1. From germline, CDR1 is SGHTA and CDR2 FQGNSA. There are 14 residues in the CDR3. V shed 1 base and J 14 bases; nucleotides not matched to a gene: 12. CDR3 sequence: CASSLVAGQDQGYF. In nucleotides, the CDR3 is TGTGCCAGCAGCTTAGTCGCCGGACAGGACCAAGGGTATTTT. The whole variable domain, filled in from reference TRBV7-2 and TRBJ2-3, reads GAGVSQSPSNKVTEKGKDVELRCDPISGHTALYWYRQSLGQGLEFLIYFQGNSAPDKSGLPSDRFSAERTGGSVSTLTIQRTQQEDSAVYLCASSLVAGQDQGYFGPGTRLTVL.

As regards this clone: The sample holds other DNA sequences that translate to the same CDR3. The CDR3 region is CASSSGYEQYF. As DNA, the CDR3 is TGTGCCAGCAGTTCCGGCTACGAGCAGTACTTC. The rearrangement joins TRBV27 to TRBJ2-7; D call uncertain. Per germline, CDR1 MNHEY and CDR2 SMNVEV (reference sequence). The CDR3 extends over 11 amino acids. V was pared by 4 bases and J by 3 bases, with 4 bases between.

The chain is built from TRBV4-2 and TRBJ1-4; 7 nucleotides line up with TRBD1. J gave up 5 bases and V 0 bases, and 12 bases lay outside the gene matches. CDR1 and CDR2 (germline): LGHNA, YNFKEQ. The CDR3 totals 18 residues. The CDR3, as DNA: TGTGCCAGCAGCCAAGACAACCTCTTCAGGGGGGAGAATGAAAAACTGTTTTTT. It codes for CASSQDNLFRGENEKLFF.

V usage is TRBV6-2 or TRBV6-3 and J usage is TRBJ2-1, with 7 bases fitting TRBD2. The CDR3 has 14 amino acids. Germline loops: CDR1 MNHEY, CDR2 SVGEGT. With 4 bases clipped from V and 9 bases from J, the junction kept 9 bases outside the gene matches. The CDR3 loop reads CASSSLAVLGEQFF. The CDR3 region has the DNA TGTGCCAGCAGTTCCCTAGCGGTTTTGGGTGAGCAGTTCTTC.

This chain links TRBV12-3 or TRBV12-4 with TRBJ2-1; 10 nucleotides agree with TRBD2. CDR3 length equals 12 residues. V lost 4 bases and J lost 12; bases outside the gene matches: 3. The DNA for the CDR3 is TGTGCCAGCAGTTCTCGACTAGCGGGGCAGTTCTTC. Its translation: CASSSRLAGQFF.

V and J are TRBV28 and TRBJ1-1; D not resolved. Looked up from germline, CDR1 is MDHEN and CDR2 is SYDVKM. V lost 2 bases and J 1 base, leaving 14 bases between the germline ends. The CDR3 is 16 amino acids. This CDR3 reads CASSLPGTASNTEAFF. In nucleotides, the CDR3 is TGTGCCAGCAGTTTACCGGGTACCGCCTCGAACACTGAAGCTTTCTTT.

The gene calls are TRBV7-9 and TRBJ1-4; D uncertain. The germline V gene encodes CDR1 SEHNR and CDR2 FQNEAQ (reference sequence). The CDR3 consists of 17 residues. Trimming took off 5 bases at V and 3 bases at J, with 19 bases between the two ends. The CDR3 sequence: CASSHGSGSRANEKLFF. DNA for the CDR3: TGTGCCAGCAGCCACGGTTCTGGTTCGCGGGCTAATGAAAAACTGTTTTTT.

This clone was seen more than once but under ten times. The CDR3 nucleotides read TGTGCCAGCAGTCTAGGGAGCTCCTACAATGAGCAGTTCTTC. This codes for CASSLGSSYNEQFF. J is TRBJ2-1 and V is TRBV6-6; possibly TRBD2 for D (5 bases). Trimming took off 5 bases at V and 0 bases at J, with 8 bases between the two ends. The CDR3 consists of 14 residues. Germline CDR1 reads MNHNY; CDR2 reads SVGAGI (reference sequence).

V gene TRBV9 combines with J gene TRBJ2-7, with D tentatively TRBD1 (5 bases). Germline lookup yields CDR1 SGDLS and CDR2 YYNGEE. The CDR3 is 14 residues long. The V gene lost 3 bases and the J gene lost 0 bases, with 10 bases spanning the gap. The CDR3 bases are TGTGCCAGCAGCGCGCAGGGTAGCTCCTACGAGCAGTACTTC. Translated, it gives CASSAQGSSYEQYF.

V is TRBV21-1 and J is TRBJ1-1; the D call in the table, TRBD1, was not verified against the DNA. TRBV21-1 corresponds to a pseudogene. This CDR3 region has 13 residues. The CDR3 DNA is TGTGCCAGCAGCAAAGGAAAGGGGGCGGCAGCTTTCTTT. Encoded protein: CASSKGKGAAAFF.

This clone showed up just once. This sequence joins TRBV10-3 and TRBJ1-3, with D unclear. Germline CDR1 ENHRY, CDR2 SYGVKD. V shed 0 bases and J shed 2 bases, with 5 bases lying between them. The CDR3 loop spans 14 amino acids. In DNA form, the CDR3 reads TGTGCCATCAGTGAGTCGGCAGCTGGAAACACCATATATTTT. Translated, it gives CAISESAAGNTIYF.